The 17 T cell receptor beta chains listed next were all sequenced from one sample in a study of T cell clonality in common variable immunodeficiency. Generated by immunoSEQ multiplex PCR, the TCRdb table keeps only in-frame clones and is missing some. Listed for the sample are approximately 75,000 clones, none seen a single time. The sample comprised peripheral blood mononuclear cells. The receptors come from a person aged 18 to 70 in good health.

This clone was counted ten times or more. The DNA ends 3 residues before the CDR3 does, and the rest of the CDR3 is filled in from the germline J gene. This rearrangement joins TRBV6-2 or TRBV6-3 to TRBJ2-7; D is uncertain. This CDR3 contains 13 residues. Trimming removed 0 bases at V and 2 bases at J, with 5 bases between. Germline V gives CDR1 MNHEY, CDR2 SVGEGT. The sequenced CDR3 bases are TGTGCCAGCAGTTACTCAGGGCCCTACGAG. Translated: CASSYSGPYE. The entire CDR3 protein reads CASSYSGPYEQYF.

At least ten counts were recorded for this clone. CDR3 DNA, as far as it was read: TGTGCCAGCAGCGCCGGGACAGGGCTTTACGAG. Its translation: CASSAGTGLYE. The whole CDR3 is CASSAGTGLYEQYF. The genes are TRBV11-2 and TRBJ2-7; 9 positions match TRBD1. The read finishes 3 residues shy of the CDR3 end, and the germline J gene is used to complete it. Germline CDR1 SGHAT, CDR2 FQNNGV. The CDR3 length is 14 residues. Losses at the gene ends were 5 bases for V and 4 bases for J; bases not matched to a gene: 6.

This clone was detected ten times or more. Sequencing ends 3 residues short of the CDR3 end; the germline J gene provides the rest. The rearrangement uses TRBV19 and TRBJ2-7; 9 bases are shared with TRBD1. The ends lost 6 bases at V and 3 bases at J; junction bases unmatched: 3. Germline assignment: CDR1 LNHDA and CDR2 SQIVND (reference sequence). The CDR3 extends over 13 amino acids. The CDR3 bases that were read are TGTGCCAGTAGGGGACAGGGACTCTACGAG. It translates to CASRGQGLYE. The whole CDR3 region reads CASRGQGLYEQYF. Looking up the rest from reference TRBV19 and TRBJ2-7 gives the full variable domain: DGGITQSPKYLFRKEGQNVTLSCEQNLNHDAMYWYRQDPGQGLRLIYYSQIVNDFQKGDIAEGYSVSREKKESFPLTVTSAQKNPTAFYLCASRGQGLYEQYFGPGTRLTVT.

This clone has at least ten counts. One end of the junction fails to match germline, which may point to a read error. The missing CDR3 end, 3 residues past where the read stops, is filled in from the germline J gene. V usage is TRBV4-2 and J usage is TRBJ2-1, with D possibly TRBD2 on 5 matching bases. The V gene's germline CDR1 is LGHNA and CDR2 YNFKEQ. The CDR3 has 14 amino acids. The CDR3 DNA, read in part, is TGCGCCAGCACCTTCGGGCTAGCCCCCTCTGAG. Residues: CASTFGLAPSE. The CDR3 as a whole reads CASTFGLAPSEQFF.

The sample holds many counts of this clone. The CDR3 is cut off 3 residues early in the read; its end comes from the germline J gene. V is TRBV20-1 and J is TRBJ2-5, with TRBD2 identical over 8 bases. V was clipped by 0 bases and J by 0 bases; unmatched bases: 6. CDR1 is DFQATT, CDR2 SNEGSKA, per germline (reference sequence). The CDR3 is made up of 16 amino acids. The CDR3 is CSARDVGGGYQETQYF. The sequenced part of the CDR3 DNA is TGCAGTGCTAGAGATGTTGGCGGGGGGTACCAAGAGACC.

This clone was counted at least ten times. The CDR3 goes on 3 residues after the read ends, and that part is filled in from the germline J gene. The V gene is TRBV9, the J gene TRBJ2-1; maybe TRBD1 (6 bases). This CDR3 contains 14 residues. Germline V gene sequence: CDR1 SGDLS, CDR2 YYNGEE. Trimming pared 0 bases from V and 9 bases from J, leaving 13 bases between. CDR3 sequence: CASSVGGGVGEQFF. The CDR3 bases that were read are TGTGCCAGCAGCGTAGGAGGGGGAGTGGGTGAG. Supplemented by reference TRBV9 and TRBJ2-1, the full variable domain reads DSGVTQTPKHLITATGQRVTLRCSPRSGDLSVYWYQQSLDQGLQFLIQYYNGEERAKGNILERFSAQQFPDLHSELNLSSLELGDSALYFCASSVGGGVGEQFFGPGTRLTVL.

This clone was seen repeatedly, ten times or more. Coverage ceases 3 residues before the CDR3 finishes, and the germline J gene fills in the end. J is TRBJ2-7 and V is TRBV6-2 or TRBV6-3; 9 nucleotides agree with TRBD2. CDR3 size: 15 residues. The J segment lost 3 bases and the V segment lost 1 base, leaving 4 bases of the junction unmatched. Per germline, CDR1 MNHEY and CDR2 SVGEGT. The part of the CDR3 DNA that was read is TGTGCCAGCAGTTACTTGGGGACTAGCCGCTACGAG. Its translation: CASSYLGTSRYE. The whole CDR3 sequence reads CASSYLGTSRYEQYF.

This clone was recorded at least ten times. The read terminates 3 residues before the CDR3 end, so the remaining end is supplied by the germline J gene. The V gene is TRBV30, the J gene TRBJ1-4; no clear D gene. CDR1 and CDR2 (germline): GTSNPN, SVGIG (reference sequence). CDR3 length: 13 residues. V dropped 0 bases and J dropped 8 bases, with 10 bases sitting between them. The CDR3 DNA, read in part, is TGTGCCTGGAGTGTGGCTGGTTGGGAAAAA. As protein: CAWSVAGWEK. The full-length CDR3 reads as CAWSVAGWEKLFF.

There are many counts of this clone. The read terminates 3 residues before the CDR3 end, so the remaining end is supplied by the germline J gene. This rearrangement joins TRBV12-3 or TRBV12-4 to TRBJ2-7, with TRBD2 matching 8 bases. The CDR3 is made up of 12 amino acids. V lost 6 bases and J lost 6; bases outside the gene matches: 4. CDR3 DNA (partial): TGTGCCAGCAGCGGACTAGCTTCCGAG. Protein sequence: CASSGLASE. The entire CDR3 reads CASSGLASEQYF.

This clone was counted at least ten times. The CDR3 bases that were read are TGTGCCAGCAGTGAGACAGGCAATCAGCCC. As protein: CASSETGNQP. In full, the CDR3 reads CASSETGNQPQHF. This chain links TRBV2 with TRBJ1-5, with D possibly matching TRBD1 (5 bases). Read coverage stops 3 residues before the CDR3 terminus; the germline J gene supplies the remainder. The CDR3 covers 13 residues. Germline assignment: CDR1 SNHLY and CDR2 FYNNEI. V dropped 3 bases and J dropped 2 bases, with 5 bases sitting between them.

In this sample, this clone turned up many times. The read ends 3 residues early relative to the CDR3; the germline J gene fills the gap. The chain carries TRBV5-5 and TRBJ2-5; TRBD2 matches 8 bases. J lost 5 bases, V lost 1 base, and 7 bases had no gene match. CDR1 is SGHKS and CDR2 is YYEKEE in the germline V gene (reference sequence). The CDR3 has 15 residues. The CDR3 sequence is CASSLWGTSFETQYF. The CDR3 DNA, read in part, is TGTGCCAGCAGCTTGTGGGGGACTAGTTTCGAGACC.

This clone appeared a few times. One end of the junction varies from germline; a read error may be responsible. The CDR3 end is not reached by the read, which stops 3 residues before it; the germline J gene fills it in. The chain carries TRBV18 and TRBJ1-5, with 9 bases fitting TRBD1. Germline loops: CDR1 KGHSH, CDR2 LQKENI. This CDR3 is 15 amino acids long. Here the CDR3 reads CVSSAGTGTYQPQHF. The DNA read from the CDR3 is TGTGTCAGCTCAGCCGGGACAGGGACCTATCAGCCC.

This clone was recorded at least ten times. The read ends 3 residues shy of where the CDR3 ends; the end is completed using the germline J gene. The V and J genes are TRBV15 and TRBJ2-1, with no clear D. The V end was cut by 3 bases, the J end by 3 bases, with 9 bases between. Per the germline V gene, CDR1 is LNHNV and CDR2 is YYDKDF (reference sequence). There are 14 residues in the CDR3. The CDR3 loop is CATSRTRVYNEQFF. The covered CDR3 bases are TGTGCCACCAGCAGGACCCGGGTCTACAATGAG.

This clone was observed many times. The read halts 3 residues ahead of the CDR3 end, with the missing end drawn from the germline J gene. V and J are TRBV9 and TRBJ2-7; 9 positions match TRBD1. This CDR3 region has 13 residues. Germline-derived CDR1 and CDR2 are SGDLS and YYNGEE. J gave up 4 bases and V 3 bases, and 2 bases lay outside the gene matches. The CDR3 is CASSGGQGYEQYF. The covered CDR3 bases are TGTGCCAGCAGCGGGGGACAGGGATACGAG.

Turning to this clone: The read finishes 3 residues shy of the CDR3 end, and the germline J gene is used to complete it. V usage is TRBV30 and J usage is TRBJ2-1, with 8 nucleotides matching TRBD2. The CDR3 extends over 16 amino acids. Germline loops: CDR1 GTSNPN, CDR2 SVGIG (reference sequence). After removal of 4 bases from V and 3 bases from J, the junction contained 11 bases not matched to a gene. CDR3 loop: CAWTGTPAGVYNEQFF. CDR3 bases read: TGTGCCTGGACCGGAACTCCAGCGGGGGTCTACAATGAG.

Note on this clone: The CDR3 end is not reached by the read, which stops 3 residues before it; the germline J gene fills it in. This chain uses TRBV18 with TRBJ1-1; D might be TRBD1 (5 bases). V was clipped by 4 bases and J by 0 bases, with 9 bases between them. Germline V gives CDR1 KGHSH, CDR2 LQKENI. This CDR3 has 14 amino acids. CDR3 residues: CASSQTAMNTEAFF. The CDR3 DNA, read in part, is TGTGCCAGCTCACAGACAGCTATGAACACTGAA. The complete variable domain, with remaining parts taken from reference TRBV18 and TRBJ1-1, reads NAGVMQNPRHLVRRRGQEARLRCSPMKGHSHVYWYRQLPEEGLKFMVYLQKENIIDESGMPKERFSAEFPKEGPSILRIQQVVRGDSAAYFCASSQTAMNTEAFFGQGTRLTVV.

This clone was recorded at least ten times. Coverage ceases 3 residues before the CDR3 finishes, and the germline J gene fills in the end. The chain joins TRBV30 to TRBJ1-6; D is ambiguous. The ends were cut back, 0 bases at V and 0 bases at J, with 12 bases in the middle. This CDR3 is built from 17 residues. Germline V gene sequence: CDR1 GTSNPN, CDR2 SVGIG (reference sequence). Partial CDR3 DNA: TGTGCCTGGAGTGTAAGGCGGACTAGCTCCTATAATTCACCC. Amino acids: CAWSVRRTSSYNSP. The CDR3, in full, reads CAWSVRRTSSYNSPLHF.